Listed below are T cell receptor beta chains from one sample, sequenced in a study of shared clonotypes between healthy human individuals. The table came from immunoSEQ multiplex PCR; TCRdb's copy has only in-frame clones and leaves some out. The sample lists roughly 120,000 clones, more than 65% occurring once. Sequences were obtained from memory CD8+ T cells sorted from blood. The origin of the receptors is a woman aged 25-40 years in good health. CDR3s include the opening cysteine and the closing phenylalanine or tryptophan. A D gene is named only where the DNA matches it firmly. Some rows mark clone size as missing; the rest say once, few, many or name a class of expanded clone.

J | size | V | D | CDR3 | DNA
TRBJ1-1 | - | TRBV19 | - | CASSIVPRSTEAFF | TGTGCCAGTAGTATAGTCCCCAGGTCCACTGAAGCTTTCTTT
TRBJ2-3 | - | TRBV4-1 | TRBD2 | CASSQQWTSGRADTQYF | TGCGCCAGCAGCCAGCAATGGACTAGCGGGAGGGCAGATACGCAGTATTTT
TRBJ2-1 | - | TRBV28 | - | CASSLQNEQFF | TGTGCCAGCAGTTTGCAGAATGAGCAGTTCTTC
TRBJ2-1 | few | TRBV5-1 | - | CASSLLLEDNEQFF | TGCGCCAGCAGCTTGTTACTAGAAGACAATGAGCAGTTCTTC
TRBJ1-1 | few | TRBV9 | - | CASSLSWGNTEAFF | TGTGCCAGCAGCCTCTCTTGGGGTAACACTGAAGCTTTCTTT
TRBJ2-4 | - | TRBV5-4 | TRBD1 | CASSRGQGAPAKNIQYF | TGTGCCAGCAGCAGGGGACAGGGGGCGCCGGCCAAAAACATTCAGTACTTC
TRBJ2-3 | few | TRBV28 | - | CASSSVFPDTQYF | TGTGCCAGCAGTTCCGTCTTCCCAGATACGCAGTATTTT
TRBJ1-1 | - | TRBV19 | TRBD1 | CASNRGPDTEAFF | TGTGCCAGTAATAGGGGGCCAGACACTGAAGCTTTCTTT
TRBJ2-5 | - | TRBV13 | - | CASSLRGGQETQYF | TGTGCCAGCAGCTTACGAGGGGGACAAGAGACCCAGTACTTC
TRBJ2-7 | - | TRBV28 | - | CASSHGVGLRVVEQYF | TGTGCCAGCAGTCACGGGGTAGGGCTAAGGGTCGTCGAGCAGTACTTC
TRBJ1-6 | few | TRBV13 | - | CASRHRGSHNSPLHF | TGTGCCAGCAGGCATAGGGGGTCCCATAATTCACCCCTCCACTTT
TRBJ1-5 | - | TRBV21-1 | - | CASSPRGKVNQPQHF | TGTGCCAGCAGCCCCCGGGGAAAAGTCAATCAGCCCCAGCATTTT
TRBJ2-4 | - | TRBV5-1 | - | CASSSKNIQYF | TGCGCCAGCAGCTCAAAGAACATTCAGTACTTC
TRBJ1-5 | few | TRBV19 | TRBD1 | CASTGQVNQPQHF | TGTGCCAGTACCGGACAGGTCAATCAGCCCCAGCATTTT
TRBJ2-1 | - | TRBV4-1 | - | CASSLSPISANEQFF | TGCGCCAGCAGCCTGAGCCCGATTAGCGCCAATGAGCAGTTCTTC
TRBJ2-1 | - | TRBV30 | - | CAWSVHREQFF | TGTGCCTGGAGTGTACATAGAGAGCAGTTCTTC
TRBJ2-7 | many | TRBV7-8 | - | CASSTSPGYEQYF | TGTGCCAGCAGCACCAGCCCGGGGTACGAGCAGTACTTC
TRBJ2-7 | once | TRBV18 | TRBD1 | CASSPNRDSSIEQYF | TGTGCCAGCTCACCAAACCGGGACAGTAGCATTGAGCAGTACTTC
TRBJ2-1 | - | TRBV18 | - | CASSPLAGLYNEQFF | TGTGCCAGCTCACCACTGGCGGGGCTCTACAATGAGCAGTTCTTC
TRBJ2-1 | - | TRBV10-3 | - | CAISSYNEQFF | TGTGCCATCAGCTCCTACAATGAGCAGTTCTTC